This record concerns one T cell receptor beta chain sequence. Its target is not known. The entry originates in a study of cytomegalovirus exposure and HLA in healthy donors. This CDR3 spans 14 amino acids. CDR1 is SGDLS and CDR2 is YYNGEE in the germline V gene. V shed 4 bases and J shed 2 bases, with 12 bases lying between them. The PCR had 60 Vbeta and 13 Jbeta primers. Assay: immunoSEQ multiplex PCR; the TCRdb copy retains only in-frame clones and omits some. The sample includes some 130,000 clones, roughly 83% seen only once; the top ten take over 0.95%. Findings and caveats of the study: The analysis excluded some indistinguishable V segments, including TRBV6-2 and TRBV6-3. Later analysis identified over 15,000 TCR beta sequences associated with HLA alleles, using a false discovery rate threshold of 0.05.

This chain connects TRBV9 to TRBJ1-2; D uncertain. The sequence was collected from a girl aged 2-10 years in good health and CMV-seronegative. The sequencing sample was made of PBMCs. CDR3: CASSRNGMNYGYTF. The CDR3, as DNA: TGTGCCAGCAGCAGGAACGGGATGAACTATGGCTACACCTTC.